A selection of T cell receptor beta chains follows, all from one sample in a study of OX40 agonist ivuxolimab in advanced cancers. Sequenced by immunoSEQ multiplex PCR; TCRdb stores in-frame clones only, minus some. The sample carries 65,000 to 70,000 clones, 77% recorded once. The input for sequencing was CD4+ or CD8+ T cells sorted from blood, taken in a trial of the OX40 agonist ivuxolimab. These receptors were taken from an adult with an advanced solid tumor such as melanoma, head and neck, liver or kidney cancer. CDR3s include the opening cysteine and the closing phenylalanine or tryptophan. A D gene is named only where the DNA matches it firmly. The size entry is marked missing in some rows and otherwise reads once, few, many or a size class.

CDR3 protein: CASSLVGTKQETQYF; CDR3 DNA: TGCGCCAGCAGCTTGGTCGGGACGAAGCAAGAGACCCAGTACTTC; clone size: -; V gene: TRBV5-1; J gene: TRBJ2-5; CDR3 length: 15; D gene: -
CDR3 protein: CASSPGQGWGTEAFF; CDR3 DNA: TGTGCCAGCTCACCCGGACAGGGCTGGGGCACTGAAGCTTTCTTT; clone size: -; V gene: TRBV18; J gene: TRBJ1-1; CDR3 length: 15; D gene: TRBD1
CDR3 protein: CASSYAAGEQYF; CDR3 DNA: TGTGCCAGCAGTTACGCAGCGGGAGAGCAGTACTTC; clone size: few; V gene: TRBV6-5; J gene: TRBJ2-7; CDR3 length: 12; D gene: TRBD2
CDR3 protein: CASSLGHWNTGELFF; CDR3 DNA: TGCGCCAGCAGCTTAGGGCACTGGAACACCGGGGAGCTGTTTTTT; clone size: -; V gene: TRBV5-1; J gene: TRBJ2-2; CDR3 length: 15; D gene: -
CDR3 protein: CASSIGGNEQFF; CDR3 DNA: TGTGCCAGTAGTATCGGGGGGAATGAGCAGTTCTTC; clone size: -; V gene: TRBV19; J gene: TRBJ2-1; CDR3 length: 12; D gene: TRBD2
CDR3 protein: CASRGRLSSYNEQFF; CDR3 DNA: TGTGCCAGCAGGGGTCGTTTGAGCTCCTACAATGAGCAGTTCTTC; clone size: -; V gene: TRBV27; J gene: TRBJ2-1; CDR3 length: 15; D gene: -
CDR3 protein: CASSEASQTGELFF; CDR3 DNA: TGTGCCAGCAGTGAAGCGTCCCAGACCGGGGAGCTGTTTTTT; clone size: -; V gene: TRBV2; J gene: TRBJ2-2; CDR3 length: 14; D gene: -
CDR3 protein: CASSQEGAEQYF; CDR3 DNA: TGTGCCAGCAGCCAGGAGGGCGCCGAGCAGTACTTC; clone size: -; V gene: TRBV28; J gene: TRBJ2-7; CDR3 length: 12; D gene: -
CDR3 protein: CASSRVTGNYGYTF; CDR3 DNA: TGTGCCAGTAGTAGAGTGACAGGGAACTATGGCTACACCTTC; clone size: -; V gene: TRBV19; J gene: TRBJ1-2; CDR3 length: 14; D gene: TRBD1
CDR3 protein: CASSLAWLTEGSQHF; CDR3 DNA: TGTGCCAGCAGCTTGGCCTGGTTAACAGAGGGATCCCAGCATTTT; clone size: -; V gene: TRBV5-5; J gene: TRBJ1-5; CDR3 length: 15; D gene: -
CDR3 protein: CAWSYETAFPANYRTNEKLFF; CDR3 DNA: TGTGCCTGGAGTTATGAGACAGCTTTCCCAGCGAACTACCGAACTAATGAAAAACTGTTTTTT; clone size: medium-sized; V gene: TRBV30; J gene: TRBJ1-4; CDR3 length: 21; D gene: -
CDR3 protein: CASSPGTGPPDTQYF; CDR3 DNA: TGCGCCAGCAGCCCTGGGACAGGGCCGCCAGATACGCAGTATTTT; clone size: -; V gene: TRBV5-1; J gene: TRBJ2-3; CDR3 length: 15; D gene: TRBD1
CDR3 protein: CAISEPLKGGTEAFF; CDR3 DNA: TGTGCCATCAGTGAGCCGCTAAAGGGGGGGACTGAAGCTTTCTTT; clone size: -; V gene: TRBV10-3; J gene: TRBJ1-1; CDR3 length: 15; D gene: -
CDR3 protein: CASRTIAGGTEAFF; CDR3 DNA: TGTGCCAGCAGAACCATCGCTGGGGGCACTGAAGCTTTCTTT; clone size: -; V gene: TRBV7-9; J gene: TRBJ1-1; CDR3 length: 14; D gene: -
CDR3 protein: CASSSKRARYNSPLHF; CDR3 DNA: TGTGCCAGCAGTTCCAAAAGGGCCCGATATAATTCACCCCTCCACTTT; clone size: once; V gene: TRBV27; J gene: TRBJ1-6; CDR3 length: 16; D gene: -
CDR3 protein: CASSFRGADTQYF; CDR3 DNA: TGTGCCAGTAGTTTCAGGGGTGCAGATACGCAGTATTTT; clone size: few; V gene: TRBV19; J gene: TRBJ2-3; CDR3 length: 13; D gene: -
CDR3 protein: CAISVGLGTYEQYF; CDR3 DNA: TGTGCCATCAGCGTGGGCCTCGGGACCTACGAGCAGTACTTC; clone size: -; V gene: TRBV10-3; J gene: TRBJ2-7; CDR3 length: 14; D gene: -
CDR3 protein: CASSQQGTLYTEAFF; CDR3 DNA: TGTGCCAGCTCACAACAGGGGACTTTGTACACTGAAGCTTTCTTT; clone size: -; V gene: TRBV18; J gene: TRBJ1-1; CDR3 length: 15; D gene: TRBD1
CDR3 protein: CASRQGGTEAFF; CDR3 DNA: TGTGCCAGCAGACAGGGAGGGACTGAAGCTTTCTTT; clone size: -; V gene: TRBV28; J gene: TRBJ1-1; CDR3 length: 12; D gene: -
CDR3 protein: CASSYSLVAVYEQYF; CDR3 DNA: TGTGCCAGCAGCTATAGCTTAGTGGCGGTCTACGAGCAGTACTTC; clone size: -; V gene: TRBV7-8; J gene: TRBJ2-7; CDR3 length: 15; D gene: -
CDR3 protein: CASSYSNRGEEKLFF; CDR3 DNA: TGTGCCAGCAGTTACTCCAACAGGGGCGAGGAAAAACTGTTTTTT; clone size: -; V gene: TRBV6-5; J gene: TRBJ1-4; CDR3 length: 15; D gene: TRBD1
CDR3 protein: CASSLTVNTEAFF; CDR3 DNA: TGTGCCAGCAGTTTGACCGTGAACACTGAAGCTTTCTTT; clone size: few; V gene: TRBV28; J gene: TRBJ1-1; CDR3 length: 13; D gene: -
CDR3 protein: CASSLFGGSYNEQFF; CDR3 DNA: TGCGCCAGCAGCTTGTTCGGGGGGTCCTACAATGAGCAGTTCTTC; clone size: -; V gene: TRBV5-1; J gene: TRBJ2-1; CDR3 length: 15; D gene: TRBD2
CDR3 protein: CASSSSDRGVDTEAFF; CDR3 DNA: TGCGCCAGCAGCTCTTCCGACAGGGGGGTCGATACTGAAGCTTTCTTT; clone size: -; V gene: TRBV5-1; J gene: TRBJ1-1; CDR3 length: 16; D gene: TRBD1
CDR3 protein: CASSPPGTGISYEQYF; CDR3 DNA: TGTGCCAGCTCACCACCCGGGACAGGGATTTCCTACGAGCAGTACTTC; clone size: -; V gene: TRBV18; J gene: TRBJ2-7; CDR3 length: 16; D gene: TRBD1
CDR3 protein: CASSPRFSGGGQETQYF; CDR3 DNA: TGTGCCAGCTCACCTCGATTTAGCGGGGGAGGACAAGAGACCCAGTACTTC; clone size: -; V gene: TRBV18; J gene: TRBJ2-5; CDR3 length: 17; D gene: TRBD2
CDR3 protein: CASSAVRDGYTF; CDR3 DNA: TGTGCCAGCAGTGCGGTCAGGGATGGCTACACCTTC; clone size: once; V gene: TRBV28; J gene: TRBJ1-2; CDR3 length: 12; D gene: -
CDR3 protein: CASSLAQGNEQFF; CDR3 DNA: TGTGCCAGCAGCTTAGCACAGGGAAATGAGCAGTTCTTC; clone size: -; V gene: TRBV7-2; J gene: TRBJ2-1; CDR3 length: 13; D gene: -
CDR3 protein: CASSSGGEGRNEQFF; CDR3 DNA: TGTGCCAGCAGCTCCGGAGGGGAGGGGCGGAATGAGCAGTTCTTC; clone size: -; V gene: TRBV28; J gene: TRBJ2-1; CDR3 length: 15; D gene: TRBD2
CDR3 protein: CASSFKGQGNTEAFF; CDR3 DNA: TGCGCCAGCAGCTTCAAAGGACAGGGGAACACTGAAGCTTTCTTT; clone size: -; V gene: TRBV5-1; J gene: TRBJ1-1; CDR3 length: 15; D gene: TRBD1
CDR3 protein: CASSSTTSGGSYEQYF; CDR3 DNA: TGTGCCAGCAGTTCAACGACTAGCGGGGGCTCCTACGAGCAGTACTTC; clone size: -; V gene: TRBV28; J gene: TRBJ2-7; CDR3 length: 16; D gene: TRBD2
CDR3 protein: CASSIVKTGPMNTEAFF; CDR3 DNA: TGTGCCAGTAGTATAGTTAAAACAGGGCCCATGAACACTGAAGCTTTCTTT; clone size: once; V gene: TRBV19; J gene: TRBJ1-1; CDR3 length: 17; D gene: -
CDR3 protein: CASQEKSGQEQYF; CDR3 DNA: TGCGCCAGCCAAGAGAAATCGGGCCAGGAGCAGTACTTC; clone size: -; V gene: TRBV23-1; J gene: TRBJ2-7; CDR3 length: 13; D gene: -
CDR3 protein: CASKGGAGLDTQYF; CDR3 DNA: TGTGCCAGCAAGGGAGGAGCGGGATTAGATACGCAGTATTTT; clone size: once; V gene: TRBV7-9; J gene: TRBJ2-3; CDR3 length: 14; D gene: TRBD2
CDR3 protein: CAISESVASGRFYEQYF; CDR3 DNA: TGTGCCATCAGTGAGTCTGTTGCTAGCGGGAGGTTCTACGAGCAGTACTTC; clone size: -; V gene: TRBV10-3; J gene: TRBJ2-7; CDR3 length: 17; D gene: TRBD2
CDR3 protein: CASLEGTGTAETQYF; CDR3 DNA: TGCGCCAGCCTCGAGGGGACAGGGACGGCTGAGACCCAGTACTTC; clone size: -; V gene: TRBV5-1; J gene: TRBJ2-5; CDR3 length: 15; D gene: TRBD1
CDR3 protein: CASSGLFGQPLRETQYF; CDR3 DNA: TGTGCCAGCAGTGGTCTATTCGGACAACCCCTCAGAGAGACCCAGTACTTC; clone size: once; V gene: TRBV6-1; J gene: TRBJ2-5; CDR3 length: 17; D gene: -
CDR3 protein: CASTKDRAGTEAFF; CDR3 DNA: TGTGCCAGCACCAAGGACAGGGCGGGCACTGAAGCTTTCTTT; clone size: -; V gene: TRBV2; J gene: TRBJ1-1; CDR3 length: 14; D gene: TRBD1
CDR3 protein: CASSVGNADEKLFF; CDR3 DNA: TGTGCCAGCAGCGTTGGTAATGCGGATGAAAAACTGTTTTTT; clone size: -; V gene: TRBV9; J gene: TRBJ1-4; CDR3 length: 14; D gene: -
CDR3 protein: CASRGQSYEQYF; CDR3 DNA: TGTGCCAGCAGGGGACAGTCCTACGAGCAGTACTTC; clone size: -; V gene: TRBV27; J gene: TRBJ2-7; CDR3 length: 12; D gene: TRBD1
CDR3 protein: CSVGQTYYGYTF; CDR3 DNA: TGCAGCGTTGGACAGACCTACTATGGCTACACCTTC; clone size: -; V gene: TRBV29-1; J gene: TRBJ1-2; CDR3 length: 12; D gene: -
CDR3 protein: CASRRQGGYEQYF; CDR3 DNA: TGTGCCAGCAGGCGACAGGGAGGCTACGAGCAGTACTTC; clone size: -; V gene: TRBV14; J gene: TRBJ2-7; CDR3 length: 13; D gene: -
CDR3 protein: CASSLFFRNNSPLHF; CDR3 DNA: TGTGCCAGCAGCTTATTTTTCCGGAATAATTCACCCCTCCACTTT; clone size: -; V gene: TRBV7-2; J gene: TRBJ1-6; CDR3 length: 15; D gene: -
CDR3 protein: CATRAAMNTEAFF; CDR3 DNA: TGTGCCACCAGGGCCGCCATGAACACTGAAGCTTTCTTT; clone size: -; V gene: TRBV10-3; J gene: TRBJ1-1; CDR3 length: 13; D gene: -
CDR3 protein: CASRFSGSYEQYF; CDR3 DNA: TGTGCCAGCAGATTCAGCGGCTCCTACGAGCAGTACTTC; clone size: -; V gene: TRBV5-8; J gene: TRBJ2-7; CDR3 length: 13; D gene: -
CDR3 protein: CASSLPGRGNEQYF; CDR3 DNA: TGTGCCAGCAGCTTACCTGGCAGGGGAAACGAGCAGTACTTC; clone size: -; V gene: TRBV7-9; J gene: TRBJ2-7; CDR3 length: 14; D gene: -
CDR3 protein: CASGRQEATGELFF; CDR3 DNA: TGTGCCAGTGGGAGGCAGGAAGCCACCGGGGAGCTGTTTTTT; clone size: -; V gene: TRBV6-1; J gene: TRBJ2-2; CDR3 length: 14; D gene: -
CDR3 protein: CASSPHRDISDNSPLHF; CDR3 DNA: TGTGCCAGTAGTCCACATCGGGACATCAGCGATAATTCACCCCTCCACTTT; clone size: -; V gene: TRBV19; J gene: TRBJ1-6; CDR3 length: 17; D gene: -
CDR3 protein: CASTFMTGADEQFF; CDR3 DNA: TGTGCCAGCACCTTCATGACAGGGGCGGATGAGCAGTTCTTC; clone size: -; V gene: TRBV7-9; J gene: TRBJ2-1; CDR3 length: 14; D gene: TRBD1
CDR3 protein: CASSLESGLAFRSSYEQYF; CDR3 DNA: TGTGCCAGCAGTTTGGAAAGCGGACTAGCCTTCCGGAGCTCCTACGAGCAGTACTTC; clone size: -; V gene: TRBV28; J gene: TRBJ2-7; CDR3 length: 19; D gene: TRBD2
CDR3 protein: CASSRRPGGGYNEQFF; CDR3 DNA: TGTGCCAGCAGCCGTAGACCCGGGGGTGGCTACAATGAGCAGTTCTTC; clone size: -; V gene: TRBV4-2; J gene: TRBJ2-1; CDR3 length: 16; D gene: -